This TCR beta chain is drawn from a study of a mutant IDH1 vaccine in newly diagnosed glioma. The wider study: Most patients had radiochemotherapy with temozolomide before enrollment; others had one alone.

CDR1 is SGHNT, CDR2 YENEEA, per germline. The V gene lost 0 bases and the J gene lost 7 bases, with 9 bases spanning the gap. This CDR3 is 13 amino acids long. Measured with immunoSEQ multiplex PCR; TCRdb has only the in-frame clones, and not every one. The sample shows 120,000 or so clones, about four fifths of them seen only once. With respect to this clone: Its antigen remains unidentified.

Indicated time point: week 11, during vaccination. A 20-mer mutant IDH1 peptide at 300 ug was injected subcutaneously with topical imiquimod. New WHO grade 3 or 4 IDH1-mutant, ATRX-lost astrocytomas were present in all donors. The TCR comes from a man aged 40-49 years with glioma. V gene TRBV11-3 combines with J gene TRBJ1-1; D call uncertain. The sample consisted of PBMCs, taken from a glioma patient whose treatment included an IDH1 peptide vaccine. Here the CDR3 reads CASSLDQWSEAFF. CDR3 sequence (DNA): TGTGCCAGCAGCTTAGATCAATGGAGTGAAGCTTTCTTT.